The 18 T cell receptor beta chains below were found in one sample sequenced in a study of T-cell memory formation after mild COVID-19. Each CDR3 protein gets one entry after TCRdb re-called the 5' RACE reads with MiXCR. In the table there are some 300,000 distinct CDR3 sequences, roughly a fifth of which are singletons. Sequenced: PBMCs or a T cell subset sorted from them (not recorded which). These receptors were collected from a man aged 18 to 35 who had mild COVID-19 (a few samples of this study predate the infection). Cell type and time point are not known.

Many counts were recorded for this clonotype. The chain combines TRBV12-3 or TRBV12-4 with TRBJ2-2; D remains ambiguous. CDR3 length: 12 amino acids. Trimming took off 7 bases at V and 6 bases at J, with 9 bases between the two ends. The chain's CDR3 is CASTRGPGELFF. CDR3 nucleotides: TGTGCCAGCACCCGAGGCCCCGGGGAGCTGTTTTTT.

This chain joins TRBV18 and TRBJ1-2; 12 bases are shared with TRBD1. Germline CDR1 reads KGHSH; CDR2 reads LQKENI. Trimming at V came to 1 base and at J to 3 bases, leaving 3 bases not matched to a gene. The CDR3 totals 16 residues. CDR3 nucleotide sequence: TGTGCCAGCTCACCACAGGGGACAGGGGGCTACTATGGCTACACCTTC. It yields the protein CASSPQGTGGYYGYTF.

The CDR3 loop is CASSYSAGGLGSYEQYV. DNA of the CDR3: TGTGCCAGCAGTTACTCGGCCGGGGGTTTAGGTTCCTACGAGCAGTACGTC. The gene calls are TRBV6-2 or TRBV6-3 and TRBJ2-7; a weak D match, TRBD2 (6 bases). Trimming removed 0 bases at V and 1 base at J, with 16 bases between. The CDR3 is 17 amino acids. CDR1 and CDR2 (germline): MNHEY, SVGEGT.

The CDR3, as DNA: TGTGCCACCAGTGACCCCGACTATGGCTACACCTTC. The encoded protein is CATSDPDYGYTF. This chain joins TRBV24-1 and TRBJ1-2; D is ambiguous. V lost 4 bases and J lost 3, with 5 bases in between. The CDR3 sequence is 12 residues long. Germline V gene lookup returns CDR1 KGHDR and CDR2 SFDVKD.

In this sample, this clonotype turned up once. The chain uses TRBV5-6 and TRBJ2-2, with D possibly being TRBD1 or TRBD2 (5 bases each). The CDR3 loop spans 17 amino acids. V shed 7 bases and J shed 3 bases, with 22 bases lying between them. From germline, CDR1 is SGHDT and CDR2 YYEEEE. CDR3: CASSVGFGGSYTGELFF. The CDR3 DNA reads as TGTGCCAGCTCCGTAGGTTTTGGGGGAAGTTACACCGGGGAGCTGTTTTTT. The entire variable domain, with the rest obtained from reference TRBV5-6 and TRBJ2-2, is as follows: DAGVTQSPTHLIKTRGQQVTLRCSPKSGHDTVSWYQQALGQGPQFIFQYYEEEERQRGNFPDRFSGHQFPNYSSELNVNALLLGDSALYLCASSVGFGGSYTGELFFGEGSRLTVL.

The chain carries TRBV18 and TRBJ2-1, with 15 bases fitting TRBD2. From germline, CDR1 is KGHSH and CDR2 LQKENI. V lost 3 bases and J lost 3; bases outside the gene matches: 6. This CDR3 has 18 amino acids. As DNA, the CDR3 is TGTGCCAGCTCACCCCCGGGACTAGCGGGGGGACGCTACAATGAGCAGTTCTTC. Its protein product is CASSPPGLAGGRYNEQFF.

This clonotype was counted only a few times. The genes are TRBV7-3 and TRBJ1-1; TRBD1 matches at 8 bases. Trimming at V came to 4 bases and at J to 6 bases, leaving 4 bases not matched to a gene. Per germline, CDR1 SGHTA and CDR2 FQGTGA. This CDR3 spans 13 amino acids. CDR3 sequence (DNA): TGTGCCAGCAGCTCCCTGGACAGGGCTGAAGCTTTCTTT. As protein: CASSSLDRAEAFF.

The table lists this clonotype with a few counts. The chain carries TRBV5-1 and TRBJ2-1; TRBD2 matches at 9 bases. J gave up 7 bases and V 4 bases, and 9 bases lay outside the gene matches. Per germline, CDR1 SGHRS and CDR2 YFSETQ. The CDR3 has 15 residues. The CDR3 sequence: CASSGRTSEGNEQFF. CDR3 bases: TGCGCCAGCAGCGGAAGGACTAGCGAGGGGAATGAGCAGTTCTTC.

In its sample, this clonotype was seen once. V usage is TRBV6-5 and J usage is TRBJ1-2; TRBD1 agrees at 9 bases. V trimming: 5 bases; J trimming: 8 bases; junction bases outside the gene matches: 6. The CDR3 is made up of 13 amino acids. Looked up from germline, CDR1 is MNHEY and CDR2 is SVGAGI. The CDR3 protein is CASSKQGARGYTF. CDR3 coding DNA: TGTGCCAGCAGTAAACAGGGGGCAAGAGGCTACACCTTC.

J is TRBJ2-1 and V is TRBV5-4; weak D call: TRBD1 (5 bases). From germline, CDR1 is SGHNT and CDR2 YYREEE (reference sequence). There are 13 residues in the CDR3. With 5 bases removed from V and 9 bases from J, the gap between germline ends came to 15 bases. CDR3 in amino acids: CASRFQGWGEQFF. CDR3 DNA: TGTGCCAGCAGGTTTCAGGGTTGGGGTGAGCAGTTCTTC.

The chain joins TRBV27 to TRBJ1-1; TRBD1 matches at 7 bases. Trimming cost V 4 bases and J 6 bases; bases outside gene matches: 14. CDR1 and CDR2 (germline): MNHEY, SMNVEV (reference sequence). The CDR3 has 16 residues. The CDR3 sequence is CASSSRPRGGFAEAFF. The DNA of the CDR3 is TGTGCCAGCAGTTCCCGCCCGAGAGGGGGCTTCGCTGAAGCTTTCTTT.

V usage is TRBV7-2 and J usage is TRBJ2-7, with D maybe TRBD2 (6 bases). The length of the CDR3 is 15 residues. Germline V gene lookup returns CDR1 SGHTA and CDR2 FQGNSA. V shed 0 bases and J shed 3 bases, with 12 bases lying between them. The CDR3 region is CASSLALEGIYEQYF. CDR3 in DNA: TGTGCCAGCAGCTTAGCGCTGGAGGGGATCTACGAGCAGTACTTC.

The J gene is TRBJ2-1, the V gene TRBV20-1, with 12 bases matching TRBD2. From germline, CDR1 is DFQATT and CDR2 SNEGSKA (reference sequence). This CDR3 has 16 amino acids. Losses at the gene ends were 4 bases for V and 0 bases for J; bases not matched to a gene: 4. CDR3 in amino acids: CSAKTSGGGSYNEQFF. The CDR3 DNA reads TGCAGTGCTAAGACTAGCGGGGGTGGCTCCTACAATGAGCAGTTCTTC.

The table lists this clonotype with a few counts. The chain joins TRBV7-3 to TRBJ2-7, with D perhaps assigned TRBD1 or TRBD2 (6 bases each). The CDR3 is made up of 15 amino acids. Trimming removed 3 bases from V and 0 bases from J, with 12 bases in between. The germline gives CDR1 SGHTA, CDR2 FQGTGA. For the CDR3, the DNA is TGTGCCAGCAGCTTTAAGGGGGGAAGCTCCTACGAGCAGTACTTC. This codes for CASSFKGGSSYEQYF.

In this sample, this clonotype turned up a few times. J is TRBJ1-1 and V is TRBV5-6; 9 bases are a match to TRBD1. This CDR3 is built from 14 residues. Trimming at V came to 6 bases and at J to 4 bases, leaving 7 bases not matched to a gene. Germline V gives CDR1 SGHDT, CDR2 YYEEEE. The CDR3 here is CASIVQGAGTEAFF. CDR3 DNA: TGTGCCAGCATCGTACAGGGGGCGGGCACTGAAGCTTTCTTT.

V and J are TRBV20-1 and TRBJ2-5, with D unresolved. There are 11 residues in the CDR3. Per the germline V gene, CDR1 is DFQATT and CDR2 is SNEGSKA (reference sequence). V was shortened by 2 bases and J by 5 bases, with 6 bases between the two germline ends. The CDR3 sequence is CSARYTETQYF. CDR3 coding DNA: TGCAGTGCTAGATATACGGAGACCCAGTACTTC.

This clonotype was seen a handful of times. V is TRBV6-5 and J is TRBJ1-4; the match to TRBD1 covers 7 bases. The J segment lost 8 bases and the V segment lost 11 bases, leaving 11 bases of the junction unmatched. The CDR3 totals 13 residues. The germline CDR1 and CDR2 sequences are MNHEY and SVGAGI. CDR3 DNA sequence: TGTGCCGTCCGAACAGGGGAAAAGGAAAAACTGTTTTTT. It specifies CAVRTGEKEKLFF.

The genes are TRBV11-2 and TRBJ1-2; 7 bases match TRBD1. J was trimmed by 4 bases and V by 0 bases; bases with no gene match: 8. From germline, CDR1 is SGHAT and CDR2 FQNNGV. This CDR3 comprises 16 residues. As DNA, the CDR3 is TGTGCCAGCAGCTTAGACCCCTCGGGACAGATCTATGGCTACACCTTC. Translation: CASSLDPSGQIYGYTF.